The sequence of this TCR beta chain was determined in a study of shared clonotypes between healthy human individuals. After removal of 4 bases from V and 4 bases from J, the junction contained 15 bases not matched to a gene. Per germline, CDR1 SGDLS and CDR2 YYNGEE. This CDR3 has 17 residues. The naive CD8 fraction comprised CD45RO-negative cells positively selected for CCR7 and excluded terminally differentiated effector memory CD45RA+ cells. Whole-study findings and limits: For naive CD4 cells, 5% to 6.5% of clonotypes were shared across a few donors.

This table comes from immunoSEQ multiplex PCR, and its TCRdb copy is limited to in-frame clones, with some not included. Seen here are about 800,000 clones, 90% to 97% observed once, and the top ten hold about 0.25%. A note on this clone: Its antigen is not known.

The clonotype was recovered from a man aged 25 to 45 in good health. The chain is built from TRBV9 and TRBJ2-3; 7 bases align to TRBD2. Sequencing used naive CD8+ T cells sorted from blood. Here the CDR3 reads CASSPSGLAARPDTQYF. As DNA, the CDR3 is TGTGCCAGCAGCCCGTCTGGCCTAGCGGCCCGGCCAGATACGCAGTATTTT.